This is a list of T cell receptor beta chains from one sample in a study of blood T cells in healthy people across ages. TCRdb recomputed calls from the 5' RACE reads with MiXCR, one row per CDR3 protein. The table lists over 600,000 distinct CDR3 sequences, 46% of them singletons, with 15% to 20% in the top ten. The specimen sequenced was blood. The receptors were gathered from a man of 80 years or more in good health. CDR3s include the opening cysteine and the closing phenylalanine or tryptophan. D genes are given only for firm matches. Not all rows give a size; the values are once, few, many and, for expanded clones, a class.

CDR3aa: CSASGPSVDSPLHF
CDR3nt: TGCAGTGCCTCAGGACCAAGTGTAGATTCACCCCTCCACTTT
j_gene: TRBJ1-6
abundance: -
d_gene: -
v_gene: TRBV20-1

CDR3aa: CASSLMGTNIYEQYF
CDR3nt: TGTGCCAGCAGCTTAATGGGGACTAACATCTACGAGCAGTACTTC
j_gene: TRBJ2-7
abundance: -
d_gene: TRBD2
v_gene: TRBV7-2

CDR3aa: CASSIDSGRSETQYF
CDR3nt: TGTGCCAGTAGTATAGATAGCGGGAGGTCAGAGACCCAGTACTTC
j_gene: TRBJ2-5
abundance: -
d_gene: TRBD2
v_gene: TRBV19

CDR3aa: CASSLMERLGYSETQYF
CDR3nt: TGTGCCAGCAGCTTAATGGAGCGGCTAGGTTATTCCGAGACCCAGTACTTC
j_gene: TRBJ2-5
abundance: once
d_gene: -
v_gene: TRBV7-9

CDR3aa: CASSFLGLAGVYEQYF
CDR3nt: TGTGCCAGCAGTTTCCTGGGACTAGCGGGAGTCTACGAGCAGTACTTC
j_gene: TRBJ2-7
abundance: -
d_gene: TRBD2
v_gene: TRBV6-2/TRBV6-3

CDR3aa: CASSQGQRLSSYEQYF
CDR3nt: TGTGCCAGCAGCCAGGGACAGAGACTGAGCTCCTACGAGCAGTACTTC
j_gene: TRBJ2-7
abundance: -
d_gene: TRBD1
v_gene: TRBV4-2

CDR3aa: CASSLGAATNEKLFF
CDR3nt: TGTGCCAGCAGCTTGGGGGCAGCAACTAATGAAAAACTGTTTTTT
j_gene: TRBJ1-4
abundance: -
d_gene: -
v_gene: TRBV5-5

CDR3aa: CAWSVQGPGTQYF
CDR3nt: TGTGCCTGGAGTGTACAGGGCCCGGGGACCCAGTACTTC
j_gene: TRBJ2-5
abundance: -
d_gene: -
v_gene: TRBV30

CDR3aa: CASSEPRASGADTQYF
CDR3nt: TGTGCCAGCAGTGAACCAAGGGCTAGCGGCGCAGATACGCAGTATTTT
j_gene: TRBJ2-3
abundance: few
d_gene: TRBD2
v_gene: TRBV25-1

CDR3aa: CASSQENRLTYNGQFF
CDR3nt: TGCGCCAGCAGCCAAGAGAACAGGTTAACCTACAATGGGCAGTTCTTC
j_gene: TRBJ2-1
abundance: -
d_gene: -
v_gene: TRBV4-3

CDR3aa: CASSTGLAGALPYEQYF
CDR3nt: TGCGCCAGCAGCACGGGACTAGCGGGGGCGCTTCCCTACGAGCAGTACTTC
j_gene: TRBJ2-7
abundance: -
d_gene: TRBD2
v_gene: TRBV5-1

CDR3aa: CASSYLAGESEQFF
CDR3nt: TGTGCCAGCAGTTACCTAGCGGGAGAAAGTGAGCAGTTCTTC
j_gene: TRBJ2-1
abundance: -
d_gene: TRBD2
v_gene: TRBV6-2/TRBV6-3

CDR3aa: CATSRDYGGNQPQHF
CDR3nt: TGTGCCACCAGCAGAGATTACGGGGGAAATCAGCCCCAGCATTTT
j_gene: TRBJ1-5
abundance: -
d_gene: -
v_gene: TRBV15

CDR3aa: CSVRVAGAYNEQFF
CDR3nt: TGCAGCGTGAGGGTAGCGGGGGCCTACAATGAGCAGTTCTTC
j_gene: TRBJ2-1
abundance: once
d_gene: TRBD2
v_gene: TRBV29-1

CDR3aa: CSVEMNTEAFF
CDR3nt: TGCAGCGTTGAAATGAACACTGAAGCTTTCTTT
j_gene: TRBJ1-1
abundance: -
d_gene: -
v_gene: TRBV29-1

CDR3aa: CASHRDTGRKVTEAFF
CDR3nt: TGTGCCAGCCACCGGGACACCGGGAGAAAGGTCACTGAAGCTTTCTTT
j_gene: TRBJ1-1
abundance: -
d_gene: -
v_gene: TRBV2

CDR3aa: CAWKTGPFADTQYF
CDR3nt: TGTGCCTGGAAGACGGGGCCTTTCGCAGATACGCAGTATTTT
j_gene: TRBJ2-3
abundance: -
d_gene: -
v_gene: TRBV30

CDR3aa: CASSTPLGTSTDTQYF
CDR3nt: TGTGCCAGCAGTACCCCTTTGGGGACTAGCACAGATACGCAGTATTTT
j_gene: TRBJ2-3
abundance: -
d_gene: -
v_gene: TRBV6-6

CDR3aa: CSVKPGSQETQYF
CDR3nt: TGCAGCGTAAAACCAGGGAGCCAAGAGACCCAGTACTTC
j_gene: TRBJ2-5
abundance: -
d_gene: -
v_gene: TRBV29-1

CDR3aa: CAISGGHRGKNIQYF
CDR3nt: TGTGCCATCTCGGGGGGACATCGAGGCAAAAACATTCAGTACTTC
j_gene: TRBJ2-4
abundance: few
d_gene: -
v_gene: TRBV10-3

CDR3aa: CSARAPVVNSPLHF
CDR3nt: TGCAGTGCTAGAGCACCTGTTGTTAATTCACCCCTCCACTTT
j_gene: TRBJ1-6
abundance: -
d_gene: -
v_gene: TRBV20-1

CDR3aa: CAWSPGLNTEAFF
CDR3nt: TGTGCCTGGAGTCCGGGATTGAACACTGAAGCTTTCTTT
j_gene: TRBJ1-1
abundance: -
d_gene: -
v_gene: TRBV30

CDR3aa: CASSFSSEGETQYF
CDR3nt: TGTGCCAGCAGTTTTAGTTCTGAGGGGGAGACCCAGTACTTC
j_gene: TRBJ2-5
abundance: -
d_gene: -
v_gene: TRBV12-3/TRBV12-4

CDR3aa: CSASSGRYVEFF
CDR3nt: TGCAGTGCTAGTTCAGGGCGATATGTCGAGTTCTTC
j_gene: TRBJ2-1
abundance: -
d_gene: -
v_gene: TRBV20-1

CDR3aa: CASSRAPEGETQYF
CDR3nt: TGTGCCAGCAGCCGTGCCCCGGAGGGAGAGACCCAGTACTTC
j_gene: TRBJ2-5
abundance: -
d_gene: -
v_gene: TRBV6-6

CDR3aa: CASSGSANNEQFF
CDR3nt: TGTGCCAGCAGCGGGTCGGCTAACAATGAGCAGTTCTTC
j_gene: TRBJ2-1
abundance: many
d_gene: -
v_gene: TRBV11-1

CDR3aa: CASREDYSETQFF
CDR3nt: TGTGCCAGCAGAGAGGACTACAGCGAGACCCAGTTCTTC
j_gene: TRBJ2-1
abundance: -
d_gene: -
v_gene: TRBV2

CDR3aa: CASSQVRGRPNYGYTF
CDR3nt: TGTGCCAGCAGCCAAGTTCGAGGACGCCCTAACTATGGCTACACCTTC
j_gene: TRBJ1-2
abundance: -
d_gene: -
v_gene: TRBV14

CDR3aa: CASKGTSGTYNEQFF
CDR3nt: TGTGCCAGCAAAGGGACTAGCGGGACCTACAATGAGCAGTTCTTC
j_gene: TRBJ2-1
abundance: -
d_gene: TRBD2
v_gene: TRBV12-3/TRBV12-4

CDR3aa: CASSPAERADTQYF
CDR3nt: TGTGCCAGCAGCCCCGCGGAAAGGGCAGATACGCAGTATTTT
j_gene: TRBJ2-3
abundance: few
d_gene: -
v_gene: TRBV11-3

CDR3aa: CASSLGWVTGATYEQYF
CDR3nt: TGTGCCAGCAGCTTGGGTTGGGTCACTGGGGCTACCTACGAGCAGTACTTC
j_gene: TRBJ2-7
abundance: -
d_gene: -
v_gene: TRBV11-3

CDR3aa: CASRRRNEQYF
CDR3nt: TGTGCCAGCCGTAGGAGGAACGAGCAGTACTTC
j_gene: TRBJ2-7
abundance: -
d_gene: -
v_gene: TRBV6-2/TRBV6-3

CDR3aa: CASGRLAGNKEEQFF
CDR3nt: TGTGCCAGCGGCAGACTAGCGGGGAACAAAGAGGAGCAGTTCTTC
j_gene: TRBJ2-1
abundance: -
d_gene: TRBD2
v_gene: TRBV6-2/TRBV6-3

CDR3aa: CASSPPGLDNEQFF
CDR3nt: TGTGCCAGCTCACCCCCTGGACTAGACAATGAGCAGTTCTTC
j_gene: TRBJ2-1
abundance: -
d_gene: TRBD2
v_gene: TRBV18

CDR3aa: CASSPYGTSGRAENNEQFF
CDR3nt: TGTGCCAGCAGTCCCTACGGGACTAGCGGGAGAGCAGAGAACAATGAGCAGTTCTTC
j_gene: TRBJ2-1
abundance: -
d_gene: TRBD2
v_gene: TRBV28

CDR3aa: CASSSMGGLGNTEAFF
CDR3nt: TGTGCCAGCAGTTCCATGGGGGGGCTAGGGAACACTGAAGCTTTCTTT
j_gene: TRBJ1-1
abundance: few
d_gene: -
v_gene: TRBV12-3/TRBV12-4

CDR3aa: CSANHDQVTSYEQYF
CDR3nt: TGCAGTGCTAACCATGACCAAGTAACCTCCTACGAGCAGTACTTC
j_gene: TRBJ2-7
abundance: few
d_gene: -
v_gene: TRBV20-1

CDR3aa: CASIRGRYTEAFF
CDR3nt: TGTGCCAGCATCAGGGGCCGGTACACTGAAGCTTTCTTT
j_gene: TRBJ1-1
abundance: -
d_gene: -
v_gene: TRBV19

CDR3aa: CSVAGTVSGNTIYF
CDR3nt: TGCAGCGTTGCGGGGACGGTATCTGGAAACACCATATATTTT
j_gene: TRBJ1-3
abundance: -
d_gene: -
v_gene: TRBV29-1

CDR3aa: CASTRTGVETQYF
CDR3nt: TGTGCCAGCACCAGGACAGGGGTAGAGACCCAGTACTTC
j_gene: TRBJ2-5
abundance: few
d_gene: TRBD1
v_gene: TRBV12-3/TRBV12-4

CDR3aa: CAISSRSGREETQYF
CDR3nt: TGTGCCATCAGTAGCCGGAGCGGGAGAGAGGAGACCCAGTACTTC
j_gene: TRBJ2-5
abundance: -
d_gene: TRBD2
v_gene: TRBV10-3

CDR3aa: CSAPRGGQETQYF
CDR3nt: TGCAGTGCTCCCCGCGGGGGGCAAGAGACCCAGTACTTC
j_gene: TRBJ2-5
abundance: few
d_gene: TRBD2
v_gene: TRBV20-1

CDR3aa: CASSPPHRADNEQFF
CDR3nt: TGTGCCAGCTCACCACCCCATAGGGCGGACAATGAGCAGTTCTTC
j_gene: TRBJ2-1
abundance: few
d_gene: -
v_gene: TRBV18

CDR3aa: CASSQDQGHGEKLFF
CDR3nt: TGTGCCAGCAGCCAAGATCAGGGACACGGTGAAAAACTGTTTTTT
j_gene: TRBJ1-4
abundance: -
d_gene: -
v_gene: TRBV14

CDR3aa: CSADPRLAGSTDTQYF
CDR3nt: TGCAGTGCGGATCCCCGACTAGCGGGGAGCACAGATACGCAGTATTTT
j_gene: TRBJ2-3
abundance: -
d_gene: TRBD2
v_gene: TRBV20-1

CDR3aa: CASRDSFNTEAFF
CDR3nt: TGTGCCAGCAGAGACAGCTTTAACACTGAAGCTTTCTTT
j_gene: TRBJ1-1
abundance: few
d_gene: -
v_gene: TRBV27

CDR3aa: CASLTGQAQETQYF
CDR3nt: TGTGCCAGCCTAACGGGACAGGCGCAAGAGACCCAGTACTTC
j_gene: TRBJ2-5
abundance: few
d_gene: TRBD1
v_gene: TRBV2

CDR3aa: CASSLAAREAYEQYF
CDR3nt: TGTGCCAGCAGCTTAGCTGCGCGGGAGGCCTACGAGCAGTACTTC
j_gene: TRBJ2-7
abundance: few
d_gene: TRBD2
v_gene: TRBV7-2

CDR3aa: CSAKAGGGVAYNEQFF
CDR3nt: TGCAGTGCTAAGGCTGGCGGGGGGGTCGCCTACAATGAGCAGTTCTTC
j_gene: TRBJ2-1
abundance: few
d_gene: TRBD2
v_gene: TRBV20-1

CDR3aa: CASSLSPGAGGTEAFF
CDR3nt: TGTGCCAGCAGCCTCAGCCCCGGGGCAGGGGGGACTGAAGCTTTCTTT
j_gene: TRBJ1-1
abundance: once
d_gene: TRBD1
v_gene: TRBV7-6

CDR3aa: CASSLVGGGIYHEQYF
CDR3nt: TGTGCCAGCAGCTTAGTAGGTGGGGGGATTTACCACGAGCAGTACTTC
j_gene: TRBJ2-7
abundance: few
d_gene: -
v_gene: TRBV11-3